This T cell receptor (beta chain) was observed in a study of regulatory T cells in long-lasting Graves disease. In the case of this clonotype: Its specificity is unknown.

Libraries of TCR beta came from iRepertoire HTBI primers plus Arm-PCR of CDR3 regions. TCRdb redid the calling of the multiplex PCR reads with MiXCR, one entry per CDR3 protein. The sample lists 360,000 or so distinct CDR3 sequences, 16% occurring once. V was clipped by 4 bases and J by 6 bases, with 15 bases between them. Germline V gives CDR1 LGHDT, CDR2 YNNKEL (reference sequence). The CDR3 has 15 amino acids. Stated time point: newly diagnosed GD, antithyroid drugs for less than 3 months. After RNA was extracted from PBMCs, the TCR library was made from it. American Thyroid Association guidelines defined how Graves' disease was diagnosed. Overall study results and limits: Persistent patients shared 2,741 public clonotypes among themselves. Newly diagnosed patients shared fewer, at roughly 1,000.

Separately, the same data were catalogued under a study of T cells in Graves' hyperthyroidism and ophthalmopathy. This second study notes: Within blood appeared most thyroid clonotypes that had expanded above 0.001. Ophthalmopathy, as predicted by the model, came a median around 6.7 months after the prediction.

The chain carries TRBV3-1 and TRBJ2-2; no clear D gene. This sample comprised peripheral blood mononuclear cells (PBMCs), obtained at new diagnosis, from a patient treated with antithyroid drugs. The TCR was taken from a woman aged 18 to 35 with Graves disease. CDR3 coding DNA: TGTGCCAGCAGCCCCCAGGTCGTACTTGCCGGGGAGCTGTTTTTT. Amino acid sequence: CASSPQVVLAGELFF.